The rows below give T cell receptor beta chains drawn from one sample of a study of T cells after yellow fever vaccination. In TCRdb, the 5' RACE reads were re-called with MiXCR into one record per CDR3 protein. The repertoire holds about 370,000 distinct CDR3 sequences, with approximately 10% as singletons. Material: PBMCs, obtained on the day of the first yellow fever vaccination. The origin of the receptors is a man between 18 and 35 years old who received the YFV17D yellow fever vaccine. Each CDR3 is given with its conserved first and last residue. D genes are given only for firm matches. Only part of the rows carry a size: once, few, many, or a class if the clone is expanded.

V gene: TRBV27; J gene: TRBJ1-1; D gene: NA; clone size: few; CDR3 DNA: TGTGCCAGCAGTTTATCCCATTACACTGAAGCTTTCTTT; CDR3 protein: CASSLSHYTEAFF
V gene: TRBV18; J gene: TRBJ1-2; D gene: NA; clone size: few; CDR3 DNA: TGTGCCAGCTCACCAGTGGAAGGCTACACCTTC; CDR3 protein: CASSPVEGYTF
V gene: TRBV7-2; J gene: TRBJ2-2; D gene: NA; clone size: few; CDR3 DNA: TGTGCCAGCAGGGTGGTATCCGGGGAGCTGTTTTTT; CDR3 protein: CASRVVSGELFF
V gene: TRBV5-1; J gene: TRBJ1-2; D gene: NA; clone size: NA; CDR3 DNA: TGCGCCAGCAGCTTGTCACCAGGTTACTCCTATGGCTACACCTTC; CDR3 protein: CASSLSPGYSYGYTF
V gene: TRBV9; J gene: TRBJ2-2; D gene: TRBD1; clone size: NA; CDR3 DNA: TGTGCCAGCAGCCTAAGACAGGGCACCGGGGAGCTGTTTTTT; CDR3 protein: CASSLRQGTGELFF
V gene: TRBV11-2; J gene: TRBJ2-7; D gene: TRBD1; clone size: NA; CDR3 DNA: TGTGCCAGCAGCTCCCCGGGACAGGGAAACTACGAGCAGTACTTC; CDR3 protein: CASSSPGQGNYEQYF
V gene: TRBV13; J gene: TRBJ2-7; D gene: TRBD2; clone size: NA; CDR3 DNA: TGTGCCAGCAGCTTTTGGGGAGGGCTTCATAACTACGAGCAGTACTTC; CDR3 protein: CASSFWGGLHNYEQYF
V gene: TRBV5-6; J gene: TRBJ1-5; D gene: NA; clone size: few; CDR3 DNA: TGTGCCAGCAGCTTACGGCAGGGCGGAAAGAGCAATCAGCCCCAGCATTTT; CDR3 protein: CASSLRQGGKSNQPQHF
V gene: TRBV25-1; J gene: TRBJ2-5; D gene: NA; clone size: few; CDR3 DNA: TGTGCCAGCAGTGCCCGGGGTGGGTCGGGGGAGACCCAGTACTTC; CDR3 protein: CASSARGGSGETQYF
V gene: TRBV6-1; J gene: TRBJ1-5; D gene: NA; clone size: few; CDR3 DNA: TGTGCCAGCAGTGAAGTGGGGGTCCTTAGCAATCAGCCCCAGCATTTT; CDR3 protein: CASSEVGVLSNQPQHF
V gene: TRBV20-1; J gene: TRBJ2-2; D gene: NA; clone size: few; CDR3 DNA: TGCAGTGCAAGAGATCGACAGGCCGACACCGGGGAGCTGTTTTTT; CDR3 protein: CSARDRQADTGELFF
V gene: TRBV28; J gene: TRBJ1-5; D gene: NA; clone size: few; CDR3 DNA: TGTGCCAGCAGGGAGGAGAGTTGGCAGCCCCAGCATTTT; CDR3 protein: CASREESWQPQHF
V gene: TRBV29-1; J gene: TRBJ1-1; D gene: NA; clone size: few; CDR3 DNA: TGCAGCGTTGCGGGGACCATGAGAACTGAAGCTTTCTTT; CDR3 protein: CSVAGTMRTEAFF
V gene: TRBV5-1; J gene: TRBJ2-3; D gene: TRBD2; clone size: many; CDR3 DNA: TGCGCCAGCAGCCGGGGGGAGGGCCAACACCCAGATACGCAGTATTTT; CDR3 protein: CASSRGEGQHPDTQYF
V gene: TRBV6-2/TRBV6-3; J gene: TRBJ1-5; D gene: NA; clone size: few; CDR3 DNA: TGTGCCAGCAGCTTTGGACTGGCAAGCAATCAGCCCCAGCATTTT; CDR3 protein: CASSFGLASNQPQHF
V gene: TRBV6-2/TRBV6-3; J gene: TRBJ1-2; D gene: NA; clone size: few; CDR3 DNA: TGTGCCAGCTTCGAGACAGGATATGGCTACACCTTC; CDR3 protein: CASFETGYGYTF
V gene: TRBV6-2/TRBV6-3; J gene: TRBJ2-2; D gene: TRBD1; clone size: NA; CDR3 DNA: TGTGCCAGCAGACCAGGACAGGGGAAGAACACCGGGGAGCTGTTTTTT; CDR3 protein: CASRPGQGKNTGELFF
V gene: TRBV6-1; J gene: TRBJ2-6; D gene: NA; clone size: NA; CDR3 DNA: TGTGCCAGCACTCTAGGGGGCTCTGGGGCCAACGTCCTGACTTTC; CDR3 protein: CASTLGGSGANVLTF
V gene: TRBV4-1; J gene: TRBJ1-2; D gene: TRBD1; clone size: NA; CDR3 DNA: TGCGCCAGCAGCCAACTGCCAGGGGGCTATGGCTACACCTTC; CDR3 protein: CASSQLPGGYGYTF
V gene: TRBV14; J gene: TRBJ2-7; D gene: TRBD2; clone size: few; CDR3 DNA: TGTGCCAGCAGCCTCCTGTGGGGGGGGAGGTACGAGCAGTACTTC; CDR3 protein: CASSLLWGGRYEQYF
V gene: TRBV12-3/TRBV12-4; J gene: TRBJ1-5; D gene: NA; clone size: many; CDR3 DNA: TGTGCCAGCACTCCAGGGGTCGGTCAGCCCCAGCATTTT; CDR3 protein: CASTPGVGQPQHF
V gene: TRBV4-1; J gene: TRBJ2-2; D gene: NA; clone size: few; CDR3 DNA: TGCGCCAGCAGCCAAGAGGTCCCCCGAAGCACCGGGGAGCTGTTTTTT; CDR3 protein: CASSQEVPRSTGELFF
V gene: TRBV14; J gene: TRBJ1-2; D gene: NA; clone size: NA; CDR3 DNA: TGTGCCAGCAGCCAAGGCCAGGGAAGCTATGGCTACACCTTC; CDR3 protein: CASSQGQGSYGYTF
V gene: TRBV10-3; J gene: TRBJ1-2; D gene: NA; clone size: NA; CDR3 DNA: TGTGCCATCAGACCCAACCCGGAACACACGACGGGCTACACCTTC; CDR3 protein: CAIRPNPEHTTGYTF
V gene: TRBV5-1; J gene: TRBJ1-5; D gene: TRBD1; clone size: NA; CDR3 DNA: TGCGCCAGCAGCGCAGGACAGGGGAGGGATCAGCCCCAGCATTTT; CDR3 protein: CASSAGQGRDQPQHF
V gene: TRBV10-3; J gene: TRBJ2-7; D gene: NA; clone size: many; CDR3 DNA: TGTGCCATCAGTGCAGGCCAGGGCGACACCTACGAGCAGTACTTC; CDR3 protein: CAISAGQGDTYEQYF
V gene: TRBV6-2/TRBV6-3; J gene: TRBJ2-7; D gene: TRBD1; clone size: few; CDR3 DNA: TGTGCCAGCAGTCCCAGCTCTCGGACAGGGGCATACGAGCAGTACTTC; CDR3 protein: CASSPSSRTGAYEQYF
V gene: TRBV12-3/TRBV12-4; J gene: TRBJ1-1; D gene: NA; clone size: few; CDR3 DNA: TGTGCCAGCTCCCTTTTAGGAGTGGGGAACACTGAAGCTTTCTTT; CDR3 protein: CASSLLGVGNTEAFF
V gene: TRBV7-9; J gene: TRBJ1-4; D gene: NA; clone size: few; CDR3 DNA: TGTGCCAGCAGCAGGGGGACGGCAGCAACTAATGAAAAACTGTTTTTT; CDR3 protein: CASSRGTAATNEKLFF
V gene: TRBV5-1; J gene: TRBJ2-6; D gene: NA; clone size: few; CDR3 DNA: TGCGCCAGCAGCTTTCAGGACACTGGGGCCAACGTCCTGACTTTC; CDR3 protein: CASSFQDTGANVLTF
V gene: TRBV12-3/TRBV12-4; J gene: TRBJ1-5; D gene: NA; clone size: few; CDR3 DNA: TGTGCCAGCAGTTATAGGGACCCGGGCAGGCAGCCCCAGCATTTT; CDR3 protein: CASSYRDPGRQPQHF
V gene: TRBV2; J gene: TRBJ2-3; D gene: NA; clone size: NA; CDR3 DNA: TGTGCCAGCAGTGAACCCAGGGAAAACACAGATACGCAGTATTTT; CDR3 protein: CASSEPRENTDTQYF
V gene: TRBV4-3; J gene: TRBJ2-3; D gene: NA; clone size: NA; CDR3 DNA: TGCGCCAGCAGCCGGGGGGCCCTCACAGATACGCAGTATTTT; CDR3 protein: CASSRGALTDTQYF
V gene: TRBV19; J gene: TRBJ1-5; D gene: NA; clone size: few; CDR3 DNA: TGTGCCAGTAGGAGCACGGTATATAGCAATCAGCCCCAGCATTTT; CDR3 protein: CASRSTVYSNQPQHF
V gene: TRBV12-3/TRBV12-4; J gene: TRBJ2-1; D gene: TRBD2; clone size: many; CDR3 DNA: TGTGCCAGCAGTCTTAGCGGGGGGGCGGATGAGCAGTTCTTC; CDR3 protein: CASSLSGGADEQFF
V gene: TRBV11-2; J gene: TRBJ2-1; D gene: TRBD2; clone size: many; CDR3 DNA: TGTGCCAGCAGCTTACGGGAGCGGGGGGTCACCTCCTACAATGAGCAGTTCTTC; CDR3 protein: CASSLRERGVTSYNEQFF
V gene: TRBV5-1; J gene: TRBJ2-7; D gene: TRBD1; clone size: many; CDR3 DNA: TGTGCCAGCAGTCCGGGACAGGGATCCTACGAGCAGTACTTC; CDR3 protein: CASSPGQGSYEQYF
V gene: TRBV7-9; J gene: TRBJ2-2; D gene: NA; clone size: few; CDR3 DNA: TGTGCCAGCAGCCTGGGCAACGGGGAGCTGTTTTTT; CDR3 protein: CASSLGNGELFF
V gene: TRBV6-1; J gene: TRBJ2-1; D gene: TRBD2; clone size: NA; CDR3 DNA: TGTGCCAGCAACCCCGCCCGGGGGAGGGCCTACAATGAGCAGTTCTTC; CDR3 protein: CASNPARGRAYNEQFF
V gene: TRBV7-9; J gene: TRBJ2-7; D gene: TRBD2; clone size: once; CDR3 DNA: TGTGCCAGCAGCCTGACTCGTCTGACTAGCGCCGAGCAGTACTTC; CDR3 protein: CASSLTRLTSAEQYF
V gene: TRBV2; J gene: TRBJ2-3; D gene: NA; clone size: NA; CDR3 DNA: TGTGCCAGCAGTGAGAGGGAGCCCCGCACAGATACGCAGTATTTT; CDR3 protein: CASSEREPRTDTQYF
V gene: TRBV5-1; J gene: TRBJ1-2; D gene: TRBD1; clone size: few; CDR3 DNA: TGCGCCAGCAGCTTGGAGTTTTGGACAGGGCCTGGCTACACCTTC; CDR3 protein: CASSLEFWTGPGYTF
V gene: TRBV21-1; J gene: TRBJ2-7; D gene: NA; clone size: NA; CDR3 DNA: NA; CDR3 protein: CASGSYLCPYEQYF
V gene: TRBV4-1; J gene: TRBJ2-1; D gene: NA; clone size: NA; CDR3 DNA: TGCGCCAGCAGCCAAGATTGGATGCCACGGCTCTTATTCGAGCAGTTCTTC; CDR3 protein: CASSQDWMPRLLFEQFF
V gene: TRBV20-1; J gene: TRBJ2-4; D gene: NA; clone size: few; CDR3 DNA: TGCAGTGCTAGGGTCGGGGACGGGAAAAACATTCAGTACTTC; CDR3 protein: CSARVGDGKNIQYF
V gene: TRBV28; J gene: TRBJ2-3; D gene: TRBD1; clone size: NA; CDR3 DNA: TGTGCCAGCAGGACGACAGGGGGCTACACAGATACGCAGTATTTT; CDR3 protein: CASRTTGGYTDTQYF
V gene: TRBV12-3/TRBV12-4; J gene: TRBJ1-2; D gene: NA; clone size: NA; CDR3 DNA: TGTGCCAGCACCCAGAGGGCAGGATTCTATGGCTACACCTTC; CDR3 protein: CASTQRAGFYGYTF
V gene: TRBV2; J gene: TRBJ2-5; D gene: TRBD1; clone size: few; CDR3 DNA: TGTGCCAGCAGTGAATTAGGACAGGGGTTTGAGACCCAGTACTTC; CDR3 protein: CASSELGQGFETQYF
V gene: TRBV7-2; J gene: TRBJ1-3; D gene: NA; clone size: few; CDR3 DNA: TGTGCCAGCAGCTTAGCCGCAAACCCCTCTGGAAACACCATATATTTT; CDR3 protein: CASSLAANPSGNTIYF
V gene: TRBV19; J gene: TRBJ2-2; D gene: TRBD1; clone size: NA; CDR3 DNA: TGTGCCAGTACCACGGTCAGGGGGACCGGGGAGCTGTTTTTT; CDR3 protein: CASTTVRGTGELFF
V gene: TRBV9; J gene: TRBJ2-3; D gene: NA; clone size: NA; CDR3 DNA: TGTGCCAGCAGCCGGGGGGGACAGGCTGGAGATACGCAGTATTTT; CDR3 protein: CASSRGGQAGDTQYF
V gene: TRBV12-5; J gene: TRBJ2-2; D gene: NA; clone size: few; CDR3 DNA: TGTGCTAGTGGTTTGGTAACCGGGACTTACACCGGGGAGCTGTTTTTT; CDR3 protein: CASGLVTGTYTGELFF
V gene: TRBV6-5; J gene: TRBJ2-5; D gene: NA; clone size: NA; CDR3 DNA: TGTGCCAGCAGTTACTCGGAGAGTCAGGGACTCGAGACCCAGTACTTC; CDR3 protein: CASSYSESQGLETQYF
V gene: TRBV7-2; J gene: TRBJ2-7; D gene: TRBD2; clone size: few; CDR3 DNA: TGTGCCAGCAGCTTAGATGGGGTAGCGGGGGGCTACGAGCAGTACTTC; CDR3 protein: CASSLDGVAGGYEQYF
V gene: TRBV5-1; J gene: TRBJ2-5; D gene: NA; clone size: few; CDR3 DNA: TGCGCCAGCAGCTTGGACCCTTACCAAGAGACCCAGTACTTC; CDR3 protein: CASSLDPYQETQYF
V gene: TRBV4-2; J gene: TRBJ2-3; D gene: NA; clone size: few; CDR3 DNA: TGTGCCAGCAGCCCGGGGCACCAAGGCACAGATACGCAGTATTTT; CDR3 protein: CASSPGHQGTDTQYF
V gene: TRBV5-1; J gene: TRBJ1-4; D gene: NA; clone size: few; CDR3 DNA: TGCGCCAGCAGCTTGGTAGCAGGCCTTGATGAAAAACTGTTTTTT; CDR3 protein: CASSLVAGLDEKLFF
V gene: TRBV6-1; J gene: TRBJ1-1; D gene: NA; clone size: few; CDR3 DNA: TGTGCCAGCAGTGAAGGGCTTAAGGACACTGAAGCTTTCTTT; CDR3 protein: CASSEGLKDTEAFF
V gene: TRBV18; J gene: TRBJ2-1; D gene: NA; clone size: few; CDR3 DNA: TGTGCCAGCTCAAACGGACCCAATAATGAGCAGTTCTTC; CDR3 protein: CASSNGPNNEQFF